This TCR beta chain was captured in a study of T cell responses to AZD1222 COVID-19 vaccine. This CDR3 comprises 19 residues. Trimming removed 3 bases from V and 3 bases from J; junction bases left unmatched: 11. In germline, CDR1 is MDHEN, CDR2 SYDVKM. Generated by immunoSEQ multiplex PCR, the TCRdb table keeps only in-frame clones and is missing some. The table lists 90,000 to 150,000 clones, 85% to 90% of them singletons. This receptor was identified in an adult in good health. The chain carries TRBV28 and TRBJ2-3; TRBD2 aligns across 14 bases. The specimen comprised peripheral blood, sampled on day 0 of AZD1222 vaccination. The CDR3 loop is CASSFPLGLAGGKTDTQYF. As DNA, the CDR3 is TGTGCCAGCAGTTTCCCACTCGGACTAGCGGGAGGAAAGACAGATACGCAGTATTTT.